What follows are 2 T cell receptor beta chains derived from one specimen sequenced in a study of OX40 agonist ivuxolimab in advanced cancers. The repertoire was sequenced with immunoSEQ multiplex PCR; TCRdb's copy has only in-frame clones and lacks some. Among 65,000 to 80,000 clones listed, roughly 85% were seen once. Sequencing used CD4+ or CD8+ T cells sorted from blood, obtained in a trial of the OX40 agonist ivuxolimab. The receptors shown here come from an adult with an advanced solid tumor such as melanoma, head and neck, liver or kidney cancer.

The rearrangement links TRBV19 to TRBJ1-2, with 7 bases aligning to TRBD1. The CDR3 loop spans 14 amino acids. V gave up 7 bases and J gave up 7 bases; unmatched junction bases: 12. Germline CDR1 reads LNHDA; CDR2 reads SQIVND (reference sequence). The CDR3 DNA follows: TGTGCCAGTACCCCCGTCGACAGGGTAGGTGGCTACACCTTC. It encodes CASTPVDRVGGYTF. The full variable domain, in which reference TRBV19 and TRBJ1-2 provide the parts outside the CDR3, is DGGITQSPKYLFRKEGQNVTLSCEQNLNHDAMYWYRQDPGQGLRLIYYSQIVNDFQKGDIAEGYSVSREKKESFPLTVTSAQKNPTAFYLCASTPVDRVGGYTFGSGTRLTVV.

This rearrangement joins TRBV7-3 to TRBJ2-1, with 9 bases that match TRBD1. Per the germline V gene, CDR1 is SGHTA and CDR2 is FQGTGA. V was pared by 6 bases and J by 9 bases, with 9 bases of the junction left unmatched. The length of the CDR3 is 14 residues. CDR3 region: CASRETGGSGEQFF. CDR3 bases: TGTGCCAGCAGGGAGACAGGGGGATCGGGTGAGCAGTTCTTC.